These T cell receptor beta chains were read from a single sample in a study of neurological immune-mediated disorders. One entry per CDR3 protein, called by TCRdb with MiXCR from the 5' RACE reads. The sample consists of tens of thousands of distinct CDR3 sequences, around 15% of them appearing once. Sequencing input: PBMCs. The origin of the receptors is a female donor with HTLV-1-associated myelopathy (HAM/TSP). The CDR3 runs from the conserved cysteine through the conserved F or W. D genes are given only for firm matches. Clone sizes are given selectively: once, few, many, or a class where the clone is expanded.

>TRBJ2-7|NA|TRBV5-1|many
CASSLIEGLVHEQYF
TGCGCCAGCAGCTTGATTGAGGGTCTGGTCCACGAGCAGTACTTC
>TRBJ2-1|TRBD1|TRBV5-1|many
CASSLEGQGYNEQFF
TGCGCCAGCAGCTTGGAGGGACAGGGCTACAATGAGCAGTTCTTC
>TRBJ2-2|TRBD1|TRBV24-1|many
CATRTGGDTGELFF
TGTGCCACCAGGACAGGGGGCGACACCGGGGAGCTGTTTTTT
>TRBJ2-2|TRBD1|TRBV5-1|many
CASSGTGGAGELFF
TGCGCCAGCAGCGGCACAGGGGGCGCGGGGGAGCTGTTTTTT
>TRBJ2-7|TRBD1|TRBV5-1|NA
CASTIEDRESGEQYF
TGCGCCAGCACCATTGAGGACAGGGAGAGCGGCGAGCAGTACTTC
>TRBJ1-1|NA|TRBV10-3|many
CAISESWATEAFF
TGTGCCATCAGTGAGTCTTGGGCAACTGAAGCTTTCTTT
>TRBJ2-3|NA|TRBV24-1|few
CATSDSHTRPTEDTQYF
TGTGCCACCAGTGATTCACATACCAGACCCACGGAAGATACGCAGTATTTT
>TRBJ2-5|NA|TRBV2|NA
CASSEGRQDQETQYF
TGTGCCAGCAGTGAAGGAAGACAGGACCAAGAGACCCAGTACTTC
>TRBJ2-1|NA|TRBV7-9|many
CASSLSHLDNEQFF
TGTGCCAGCAGCTTATCCCACCTGGACAATGAGCAGTTCTTC
>TRBJ2-5|NA|TRBV4-1|many
CASSQKTGQGGETQYF
TGCGCCAGCAGCCAAAAGACTGGGCAGGGGGGGGAGACCCAGTACTTC
>TRBJ2-7|NA|TRBV6-1|many
CASSEGRMGQYF
TGTGCCAGCAGTGAAGGACGGATGGGGCAGTACTTC
>TRBJ2-1|TRBD2|TRBV4-1|many
CASRGASGGISEQFF
TGCGCCAGCAGGGGGGCTAGCGGGGGAATAAGTGAGCAGTTCTTC
>TRBJ2-7|NA|TRBV7-9|many
CASSLAGGAPYEQYF
TGTGCCAGCAGCTTAGCGGGGGGCGCGCCCTACGAGCAGTACTTC
>TRBJ2-7|NA|TRBV29-1|NA
CSILAVGYEQYF
TGCAGCATTCTTGCGGTGGGGTACGAGCAGTACTTC
>TRBJ2-2|NA|TRBV10-1|many
CASSSPPNTGELFF
TGCGCCAGCAGTTCGCCCCCGAACACCGGGGAGCTGTTTTTT
>TRBJ2-1|TRBD2|TRBV5-8|many
CASSLAARGLGEQFF
TGTGCCAGCAGCTTGGCCGCCAGGGGACTAGGTGAGCAGTTCTTC
>TRBJ2-1|NA|TRBV15|NA
CATTLTERRKQFF
TGTGCTACCACCCTCACCGAGAGAAGGAAGCAGTTCTTC
>TRBJ2-5|NA|TRBV5-1|many
CASSGGGDQETQYF
TGCGCCAGCAGCGGAGGGGGCGACCAAGAGACCCAGTACTTC
>TRBJ1-5|NA|TRBV5-1|many
CASSLARQHF
TGCGCCAGCAGCTTGGCTCGCCAGCATTTT
>TRBJ2-3|NA|TRBV28|many
CASRSGGKSTDTQYF
TGTGCCAGCAGGTCGGGGGGCAAGAGCACAGATACGCAGTATTTT
>TRBJ2-2|NA|TRBV7-3|many
CASSLIPDSNTGELFF
TGTGCCAGCAGCTTAATCCCAGATTCGAACACCGGGGAGCTGTTTTTT
>TRBJ2-5|NA|TRBV7-8|NA
CASSFYICSGLRQGGETQYF
NA
>TRBJ2-3|NA|TRBV7-9|many
CASSSVTGSFTDTQYF
TGTGCCAGCAGCTCCGTAACGGGGAGTTTCACAGATACGCAGTATTTT
>TRBJ2-7|NA|TRBV5-1|few
CASRLVGDSYEQYF
TGCGCCAGCAGACTAGTTGGCGACTCCTACGAGCAGTACTTC
>TRBJ2-7|TRBD1|TRBV7-8|many
CASSLSSGGGHEQYF
TGTGCCAGCAGCTTATCGTCAGGGGGTGGTCACGAGCAGTACTTC
>TRBJ2-7|TRBD2|TRBV7-8|many
CASSPPTSGGSYEQYF
TGTGCCAGCAGCCCACCGACTAGCGGGGGCTCCTACGAGCAGTACTTC
>TRBJ2-3|NA|TRBV18|NA
CASSPFHTDTQYF
TGTGCCAGCTCACCGTTTCACACAGATACGCAGTATTTT
>TRBJ1-5|NA|TRBV2|many
CASRGGNQPQHF
TGTGCCAGCAGAGGGGGAAATCAGCCCCAGCATTTT